This T cell receptor (beta chain) was obtained from a study of cytomegalovirus exposure and HLA in healthy donors. Whole-study context: Across 300 to 400 genotyped donors, roughly 85% landed in the Caucasian-associated ancestry cluster. Whole-study results and caveats: Being indistinguishable, some V segments were excluded, TRBV6-2 and TRBV6-3 among them.

About this clone itself: Its antigen is unknown.

A multiplex PCR was run with 60 Vbeta primers and 13 Jbeta primers. Sequenced by immunoSEQ multiplex PCR; TCRdb stores in-frame clones only, minus some. This table has some 140,000 clones, 75% to 85% appearing once. CDR1 is SGHTA and CDR2 is FQGNSA in the germline V gene. The CDR3 length is 16 residues. V lost 1 base and J lost 3; bases outside the gene matches: 3. The clonotype originates from a woman between 35 and 50 years old in good health and CMV-seropositive. The chain uses TRBV7-2 and TRBJ2-1, with TRBD2 matching over 10 bases. Sequencing was performed on PBMCs. This CDR3 reads CASSLGAGGLYNEQFF. The CDR3 DNA reads TGTGCCAGCAGCTTAGGAGCGGGAGGGCTCTACAATGAGCAGTTCTTC.